The 29 T cell receptor beta chains given below trace back to one sample, sequenced in a study of post-analysis software for immune sequencing data. For these receptors, no antigen is known. TCR beta cDNA libraries had unique molecular identifiers. One entry per CDR3 protein, called by TCRdb with MiXCR from the PCR reads. In the table there are 700,000 to 900,000 distinct CDR3 sequences, around 46% of which are singletons. General study points: Roughly 5 TRBV segments, TRBV5-6, TRBV5-1 and TRBV20-1 among them, were found more frequent in patients than controls.

Specimen: blood. The origin of the receptors is a girl between 5 and 17 years old with multiple sclerosis.

This clonotype appeared a few times. This chain uses TRBV6-2 or TRBV6-3 with TRBJ1-5, with D maybe TRBD1 (6 bases). This CDR3 contains 18 residues. The germline gives CDR1 MNHEY, CDR2 SVGEGT. The V end lost 0 bases, the J end lost 0 bases, and 15 bases lay between the germline ends. The chain's CDR3 is CASSYSRGQTISNQPQHF. The CDR3 DNA reads TGTGCCAGCAGTTACTCGAGGGGACAAACTATTAGCAATCAGCCCCAGCATTTT.

In this sample, this clonotype turned up a few times. V usage is TRBV29-1 and J usage is TRBJ2-1; possible D gene TRBD2, 6 bases. Germline loops: CDR1 SQVTM, CDR2 ANQGSEA. This CDR3 spans 14 amino acids. The V gene lost 5 bases and the J gene lost 6 bases, with 17 bases spanning the gap. DNA of the CDR3: TGCAGCGTTATCCGGGGGTTGTCCCTCAATGAGCAGTTCTTC. This codes for CSVIRGLSLNEQFF.

The DNA of the CDR3 is TGTGCCAGCAGTTTCGACAGGGGTACTAATGAAAAACTGTTTTTT. As protein: CASSFDRGTNEKLFF. The V call is TRBV7-9, the J call TRBJ1-4, with 8 bases identical to TRBD1. The CDR3 loop spans 15 amino acids. V shed 6 bases and J 2 bases; nucleotides not matched to a gene: 5. Germline lookup yields CDR1 SEHNR and CDR2 FQNEAQ (reference sequence).

This chain uses TRBV5-1 with TRBJ1-2; 10 bases are shared with TRBD1. Germline-derived CDR1 and CDR2 are SGHRS and YFSETQ. The CDR3 consists of 15 residues. Trimming took 4 bases from V and 4 from J; bases not matched to a gene: 7. CDR3: CASSHGGQGSYGYTF. CDR3 nucleotide sequence: TGCGCCAGCAGCCACGGGGGACAGGGGTCCTATGGCTACACCTTC.

The chain has TRBV7-2 and TRBJ2-2; the D call may be TRBD1 or TRBD2 (6 bases each). With 8 bases removed from V and 5 bases from J, the gap between germline ends came to 12 bases. CDR1 is SGHTA and CDR2 is FQGNSA in the germline V gene. The CDR3 runs to 13 residues. CDR3 in DNA: TGTGCCAGCGGGGGGCCCCGGACCGGGGAGCTGTTTTTT. Its translation is CASGGPRTGELFF.

CDR3 in amino acids: CASSLSLQNIQYF. The CDR3 DNA reads as TGTGCCAGCAGCTTGTCGTTGCAAAACATTCAGTACTTC. The V and J genes are TRBV5-6 and TRBJ2-4; D gene ambiguous. V lost 1 base to trimming and J lost 5 bases, with 7 bases between them. Germline V gene lookup returns CDR1 SGHDT and CDR2 YYEEEE. The CDR3 is 13 amino acids.

The rearrangement joins TRBV3-1 to TRBJ1-2, with D perhaps TRBD1 (6 bases). Germline V gene data show CDR1 as LGHDT and CDR2 as YNNKEL (reference sequence). The CDR3 has 13 amino acids. Trimming removed 4 bases from V and 6 bases from J, with 12 bases in between. In DNA form, the CDR3 reads TGTGCCAGCAGCCTAAAAGACAGGAATGGCTACACCTTC. It yields the protein CASSLKDRNGYTF.

The chain joins TRBV19 to TRBJ1-5, with a possible D match to TRBD1 (6 bases). With 3 bases removed from V and 0 bases from J, the gap between germline ends came to 9 bases. Germline V gene lookup returns CDR1 LNHDA and CDR2 SQIVND (reference sequence). The CDR3 covers 15 residues. CDR3 bases: TGTGCCAGTAGTATTCGGGGGGCTAGCAATCAGCCCCAGCATTTT. Residues: CASSIRGASNQPQHF.

This clonotype appeared a few times. This chain connects TRBV29-1 to TRBJ2-1; 11 nucleotides match TRBD2. The CDR3 is 14 residues long. J lost 5 bases, V lost 5 bases, and 5 bases had no gene match. The germline gives CDR1 SQVTM, CDR2 ANQGSEA. CDR3 sequence: CSVPGTSGHNEQFF. The CDR3 DNA reads TGCAGCGTTCCCGGGACTAGCGGTCACAATGAGCAGTTCTTC.

This sequence joins TRBV5-1 and TRBJ2-1, with TRBD2 identical over 9 bases. The CDR3 length is 14 residues. Germline V gene data show CDR1 as SGHRS and CDR2 as YFSETQ. With 4 bases clipped from V and 7 bases from J, the junction kept 6 bases outside the gene matches. The CDR3 loop is CASSGASGKNEQFF. The CDR3 nucleotides read TGCGCCAGCAGCGGGGCTAGCGGGAAGAATGAGCAGTTCTTC.

In this sample, this clonotype turned up once. The chain is built from TRBV20-1 and TRBJ1-2, with TRBD1 as a possible D gene (5 bases). The germline V gene has CDR1 DFQATT and CDR2 SNEGSKA (reference sequence). CDR3 length: 13 residues. V lost 3 bases, J lost 1 base, and 9 bases lay in between. CDR3 residues: CSARTAINYGYTF. The CDR3 DNA sequence: TGCAGTGCTAGGACAGCCATTAACTATGGCTACACCTTC.

The chain has TRBV4-3 and TRBJ2-3; tentative D call: TRBD2 (5 bases). Germline CDR1 and CDR2: LGHNA and YSLEER. The CDR3 loop spans 15 amino acids. Trimming removed 1 base at V and 2 bases at J, with 10 bases between. The CDR3 protein is CASSQAPGSTDTQYF. CDR3 DNA: TGCGCCAGCAGCCAAGCCCCGGGATCCACAGATACGCAGTATTTT.

The rearrangement links TRBV20-1 to TRBJ2-1; 8 nucleotides match TRBD2. V lost 2 bases, J lost 3 bases, and 9 bases stayed unmatched. This CDR3 has 16 residues. Looked up from germline, CDR1 is DFQATT and CDR2 is SNEGSKA (reference sequence). CDR3 residues: CSARLAGDPYYNEQFF. The CDR3 DNA reads TGCAGTGCTAGACTAGCGGGTGACCCGTACTACAATGAGCAGTTCTTC.

In its sample, this clonotype was seen a few times. V usage is TRBV6-1 and J usage is TRBJ2-5; tentatively, D is TRBD2 (6 bases). The CDR3 contains 14 residues. Germline V gene lookup returns CDR1 MNHNS and CDR2 SASEGT. Trimming took off 9 bases at V and 4 bases at J, with 18 bases between the two ends. The CDR3 DNA reads TGTGCCAGTTCCCGGGGGACCCCCTCAGAGACCCAGTACTTC. This sequence encodes CASSRGTPSETQYF.

This clonotype was found a few times. The J gene is TRBJ2-3, the V gene TRBV5-1; D may match TRBD1 or TRBD2 (5 bases each). The CDR3 is 15 residues long. Germline CDR1 is SGHRS and CDR2 is YFSETQ. Trimming shortened V by 4 bases and J by 1 base, and 13 bases separated the two germline ends. The DNA of the CDR3 is TGCGCCAGCAGCAACCGGGACCATCGCACAGATACGCAGTATTTT. Translating gives CASSNRDHRTDTQYF.

The J gene is TRBJ2-2, the V gene TRBV4-2; D possibly matches TRBD1 or TRBD2 (6 bases each). Trimming stripped 3 bases from V and 5 bases from J, with 13 bases between. The CDR3 loop spans 15 amino acids. Germline CDR1 reads LGHNA; CDR2 reads YNFKEQ. The CDR3 DNA sequence: TGTGCCAGCAGCCAGGAGGGGGGAAGGACCGGGGAGCTGTTTTTT. Encoded protein: CASSQEGGRTGELFF.

This sequence joins TRBV7-2 and TRBJ2-3; the D gene is possibly TRBD2 (5 bases). V lost 2 bases, J lost 0 bases, and 12 bases lay in between. Germline V gene data show CDR1 as SGHTA and CDR2 as FQGNSA. This CDR3 is built from 16 residues. The DNA of the CDR3 is TGTGCCAGCAGCTTATGGACTGACACTAGCACAGATACGCAGTATTTT. This codes for CASSLWTDTSTDTQYF.

V is TRBV12-3 or TRBV12-4 and J is TRBJ2-1; 10 bases are a match to TRBD2. The CDR3 has 16 residues. Trimming at V came to 7 bases and at J to 0 bases, leaving 6 bases not matched to a gene. CDR3 sequence (DNA): TGTGCCAGCACCTACATAGCGGGAGGCTCCTACAATGAGCAGTTCTTC. It codes for CASTYIAGGSYNEQFF.

This clonotype was found a few times. CDR3 residues: CASSPRSLSVKTEQFF. DNA of the CDR3: TGTGCCAGCAGCCCTCGTAGTCTTAGCGTCAAAACCGAGCAGTTCTTC. The chain has TRBV9 and TRBJ2-1, with a weak D call TRBD2 (5 bases). Germline CDR1 SGDLS, CDR2 YYNGEE. The CDR3 totals 16 residues. Between the trimmed V and J ends, which lost 4 bases and 10 bases, there was a span of 24 bases.

The CDR3 bases are TGCGCCAGCAGCGTCCGGAAGAATGAGCAGTTCTTC. Residues: CASSVRKNEQFF. The rearrangement links TRBV5-1 to TRBJ2-1; no definite D call. CDR1 is SGHRS, CDR2 YFSETQ, per germline. V was trimmed by 4 bases and J by 7 bases, leaving 9 bases between them. The CDR3 runs 12 residues.

The J gene is TRBJ2-5, the V gene TRBV7-9; 7 bases agree with TRBD1. V lost 5 bases and J lost 1; bases outside the gene matches: 7. The germline CDR1 and CDR2 sequences are SEHNR and FQNEAQ (reference sequence). This CDR3 is built from 15 residues. CDR3 coding DNA: TGTGCCAGCAGCCGGTGGCCAGGGGGCCAAGAGACCCAGTACTTC. This encodes CASSRWPGGQETQYF.

The V and J genes are TRBV10-2 and TRBJ2-5; no definite D call. This CDR3 spans 12 amino acids. Trimming shortened V by 0 bases and J by 11 bases, and 10 bases separated the two germline ends. The V gene's germline CDR1 is WSHSY and CDR2 SAAADI. This CDR3 is CASSESSDVQYF. CDR3 sequence (DNA): TGCGCCAGCAGTGAGTCGAGTGACGTTCAGTACTTC.

The CDR3 bases are TGTGCCAGCAGGCCCCTCTCCTACAATGAGCAGTTCTTC. Translated, it gives CASRPLSYNEQFF. The rearrangement links TRBV27 to TRBJ2-1, with D uncertain. Trimming left V 6 bases short and J 0 bases short, with 6 bases between. Germline CDR1 and CDR2: MNHEY and SMNVEV (reference sequence). The CDR3 length is 13 residues.

This clonotype was observed a handful of times. The chain employs TRBV12-3 or TRBV12-4 and TRBJ2-5, with D perhaps being TRBD1 or TRBD2 (5 bases each). The CDR3 runs 16 residues. Trimming stripped 0 bases from V and 1 base from J, with 12 bases between. CDR3 protein: CASSLARGDGQETQYF. The CDR3 region has the DNA TGTGCCAGCAGTTTAGCTAGAGGGGATGGCCAAGAGACCCAGTACTTC.

This clonotype has a handful of counts. The rearrangement uses TRBV5-1 and TRBJ2-5; 15 bases match TRBD2. The CDR3 covers 19 residues. Germline CDR1 and CDR2: SGHRS and YFSETQ. The ends lost 4 bases at V and 1 base at J; junction bases unmatched: 11. The CDR3 sequence is CASSDLTGLAGGPQETQYF. The CDR3 nucleotides are TGCGCCAGCAGCGACCTGACCGGACTAGCGGGAGGGCCCCAAGAGACCCAGTACTTC.

J is TRBJ2-3 and V is TRBV29-1; weak D call: TRBD2 (5 bases). Trimming stripped 8 bases from V and 1 base from J, with 28 bases between. Germline V CDR1 and CDR2: SQVTM, ANQGSEA. The CDR3 totals 18 residues. The CDR3 sequence: CSIGWEEDSGRRTDTQYF. The CDR3 coding sequence is TGCAGCATTGGATGGGAAGAGGATTCGGGGAGACGCACAGATACGCAGTATTTT.

The chain employs TRBV6-5 and TRBJ2-3; D may be TRBD1 (6 bases). This CDR3 is built from 15 residues. V shed 6 bases and J shed 1 base, with 14 bases lying between them. Germline V gene data show CDR1 as MNHEY and CDR2 as SVGAGI. CDR3 residues: CASSPGQKGTDTQYF. The CDR3 DNA reads TGTGCCAGCAGCCCCGGACAGAAGGGCACAGATACGCAGTATTTT.

In its sample, this clonotype was seen a few times. V usage is TRBV6-6 and J usage is TRBJ1-1; possibly TRBD1 for D (6 bases). Germline V CDR1 and CDR2: MNHNY, SVGAGI (reference sequence). The CDR3 has 14 residues. V lost 2 bases and J lost 4, with 11 bases in between. DNA for the CDR3: TGTGCCAGCAGTTACCGTGTGGGGGCCACTGAAGCTTTCTTT. It encodes CASSYRVGATEAFF.

In the case of this clonotype: Since the CDR3 does not end with the conserved phenylalanine or tryptophan, this likely comes from a read error. The V call is TRBV27, the J call TRBJ2-5, with TRBD2 matching 7 bases. The germline gives CDR1 MNHEY, CDR2 SMNVEV (reference sequence). CDR3 length: 15 residues. The ends lost 1 base at V and 2 bases at J; junction bases unmatched: 4. The CDR3 DNA sequence: TGTGCCAGCAGTTTATTACTAGCGAAACAAGAGACCCAGTACATC. This codes for CASSLLLAKQETQYI.